This TCR beta chain derives from a study of T cells in localized non-small cell lung cancer. Per germline, CDR1 SNHLY and CDR2 FYNNEI. This CDR3 spans 10 amino acids. Trimming pared 9 bases from V and 4 bases from J, leaving 7 bases between. Turning to this clone: Its antigen is unidentified.

The data were produced by immunoSEQ multiplex PCR, yet TCRdb's version contains in-frame clones alone and is incomplete. The table includes about 28,000 clones, around 90% detected once. Study-level points and caveats: Uninvolved adjacent lung showed higher T cell clonality than tumor. Higher T cell density in the blood was associated with longer overall survival, whereas higher adjacent-lung clonality associated with shorter survival.

The chain carries TRBV2 and TRBJ2-7; D not resolved. The TCR was taken from a woman aged 35-75 years with stage I lung adenocarcinoma. Source: peripheral blood, taken before any cancer treatment. The CDR3 DNA reads as TGTGCCAGTAGAGATTACGAGCAGTACTTC. Translated, it gives CASRDYEQYF.